These 11 T cell receptor beta chains originate from one sample sequenced in a study of shared clonotypes between healthy human individuals. Repertoires were generated with immunoSEQ multiplex PCR, while TCRdb's copy carries only in-frame clones and drops some. This sample has about 2 million clones, with 90% to 95% found just once. Sequences were obtained from naive CD4+ T cells sorted from blood. Subset: CD45RA+ positively selected. These receptor sequences come from a man between 18 and 35 years old in good health.

V gene TRBV7-9 combines with J gene TRBJ1-6; D is perhaps TRBD1 (6 bases). Deletions cut 6 bases from V and 7 bases from J, with 13 bases between. The CDR3 length is 14 residues. Germline V gives CDR1 SEHNR, CDR2 FQNEAQ (reference sequence). The CDR3 DNA sequence: TGTGCCAGCAGAGTACAGGGTAACAATTCACCCCTCCACTTT. The encoded protein is CASRVQGNNSPLHF.

CDR3 residues: CASSRDKGNQPQHF. The CDR3 DNA reads as TGTGCCAGCAGTAGAGACAAGGGCAATCAGCCCCAGCATTTT. The chain couples TRBV28 to TRBJ1-5, with unresolved D. Germline-derived CDR1 and CDR2 are MDHEN and SYDVKM. The CDR3 runs to 14 residues. Trimming shortened V by 5 bases and J by 2 bases, and 10 bases separated the two germline ends.

J is TRBJ1-4 and V is TRBV28, with D possibly matching TRBD1 (6 bases). Trimming removed 2 bases from V and 7 bases from J, with 20 bases in between. The CDR3 spans 17 residues. Germline V gene data show CDR1 as MDHEN and CDR2 as SYDVKM. In nucleotides, the CDR3 is TGTGCCAGCAGTTTAAAGGGACACCAAGGGCGGGGTGAAAAACTGTTTTTT. Translation: CASSLKGHQGRGEKLFF.

The chain employs TRBV6-6 and TRBJ2-7; possible D gene TRBD2, 5 bases. CDR3 length: 14 amino acids. Germline CDR1 reads MNHNY; CDR2 reads SVGAGI (reference sequence). The ends were cut back, 5 bases at V and 2 bases at J, with 13 bases in the middle. CDR3: CASSNRGSPYEQYF. In DNA, the CDR3 is TGTGCCAGCAGTAATCGAGGGAGCCCCTACGAGCAGTACTTC.

The V and J genes are TRBV7-9 and TRBJ1-4, with 10 bases identical to TRBD1. Germline CDR1 SEHNR, CDR2 FQNEAQ (reference sequence). There are 15 residues in the CDR3. The ends lost 5 bases at V and 8 bases at J; junction bases unmatched: 8. The chain's CDR3 is CASSKTGGAEEKLFF. CDR3 DNA sequence: TGTGCCAGCAGCAAGACAGGGGGCGCGGAAGAAAAACTGTTTTTT.

V and J are TRBV18 and TRBJ1-2; no clear D gene. The germline gives CDR1 KGHSH, CDR2 LQKENI. CDR3 length: 15 residues. The ends were cut back, 2 bases at V and 5 bases at J, with 15 bases in the middle. The CDR3 DNA follows: TGTGCCAGCTCACCAGGGCAGGCCGACGCTTATGGCTACACCTTC. Protein product: CASSPGQADAYGYTF.

The J gene is TRBJ1-1, the V gene TRBV12-5; D uncertain. The V end lost 5 bases, the J end lost 5 bases, and 6 bases lay between the germline ends. This CDR3 spans 11 amino acids. Germline V gene data show CDR1 as LGHNT and CDR2 as FRNRAP. The CDR3: CASGSATEAFF. The CDR3 nucleotides are TGTGCTAGTGGTAGTGCTACTGAAGCTTTCTTT.

This clone was observed a single time. This chain joins TRBV6-5 and TRBJ2-2, with D uncertain. CDR1 MNHEY and CDR2 SVGAGI come from the germline V gene. The germline V and J ends were trimmed by 10 bases and 3 bases, with 9 bases remaining between them. This CDR3 comprises 12 residues. The CDR3 DNA sequence: TGTGCCATCGTGGGTGACACCGGGGAGCTGTTTTTT. This codes for CAIVGDTGELFF.

This chain joins TRBV30 and TRBJ1-3; D is uncertain. Trimming stripped 5 bases from V and 3 bases from J, with 5 bases between. The length of the CDR3 is 11 residues. CDR1 GTSNPN and CDR2 SVGIG come from the germline V gene (reference sequence). The CDR3 DNA is TGTGCCTGGGCGGGTGGAAACACCATATATTTT. Residues: CAWAGGNTIYF.

V is TRBV28 and J is TRBJ2-7; 10 bases map to TRBD1. The length of the CDR3 is 14 residues. The ends lost 7 bases at V and 1 base at J; junction bases unmatched: 4. Germline V gene lookup returns CDR1 MDHEN and CDR2 SYDVKM. The CDR3, as DNA: TGTGCCAGCATCCCGGGACAGGGGTCCTACGAGCAGTACTTC. Residues: CASIPGQGSYEQYF.

This clone was found once. The genes are TRBV19 and TRBJ1-2, with D perhaps TRBD1 (5 bases). Germline-derived CDR1 and CDR2 are LNHDA and SQIVND (reference sequence). V gave up 3 bases and J gave up 8 bases, with 13 bases separating them. The CDR3 consists of 13 residues. CDR3 bases: TGTGCCAGTAGTATTGCCGGGACGCACGGCTACACCTTC. Translation gives CASSIAGTHGYTF.